The entry that follows covers one T cell receptor (beta chain) sequence. This record belongs to a study of blood T cell repertoires in COVID-19. For the study at large: COVID-19 samples collected from the United States, Italy and Spain covered acute and convalescent phases. From T cells, B-cell-depleted T cells, or PBMCs came the material, which was cDNA or gDNA.

How the authors handled the data: Estimates of nucleated cell counts were drawn from the amplification of reference gene primers. Only in-frame clones appear in the TCRdb table, and some are missing; sequencing was by immunoSEQ multiplex PCR. V, J and clone size are taken as reported in that table, and D and trimming were inferred from the DNA itself. The table has approximately 290,000 clones, 85% to 90% seen once. This CDR3 comprises 14 residues. Trimming removed 3 bases from V and 5 bases from J; junction bases left unmatched: 5. The germline V gene encodes CDR1 MDHEN and CDR2 SYDVKM. Sequencing was performed on peripheral blood. The source is a man aged 25 to 40 with acute or convalescent COVID-19. The chain uses TRBV28 and TRBJ1-1; 8 nucleotides agree with TRBD1. CDR3 protein: CASSLSDRVTEAFF. The CDR3 bases are TGTGCCAGCAGTTTGTCGGACAGGGTTACTGAAGCTTTCTTT.